The 9 T cell receptor beta chains reported below all come from one sample, sequenced in a study of cytomegalovirus exposure and HLA in healthy donors. Primers: 60 Vbeta forward and 13 Jbeta reverse. TCRdb keeps only in-frame clones here, not all; method: immunoSEQ multiplex PCR. The sample has around 150,000 clones; approximately 85% are singletons. The specimen sequenced was PBMCs. The receptors were sampled from a woman between 40 and 55 years old in good health and CMV-seronegative.

The gene calls are TRBV19 and TRBJ1-5; 9 nucleotides align to TRBD1. The CDR3 runs 15 residues. The V gene end was trimmed by 4 bases and the J gene end by 6 bases; junction bases not matched to a gene: 7. From germline, CDR1 is LNHDA and CDR2 SQIVND (reference sequence). This CDR3 reads CASSRSGTGFQPQHF. The CDR3 DNA is TGTGCCAGTAGTAGATCCGGGACAGGGTTTCAGCCCCAGCATTTT.

This sequence joins TRBV6-6 and TRBJ1-3, with D possibly being TRBD1 (5 bases). Germline values: CDR1 MNHNY, CDR2 SVGAGI (reference sequence). The CDR3 loop spans 15 amino acids. With 6 bases removed from V and 2 bases from J, the gap between germline ends came to 14 bases. The CDR3 DNA reads as TGTGCCAGCAGCCCCATCGGGGGGACTGGAAACACCATATATTTT. This translates into CASSPIGGTGNTIYF.

J is TRBJ1-3 and V is TRBV6-1; possibly TRBD1 for D (5 bases). V lost 5 bases and J 2 bases, leaving 10 bases between the germline ends. Germline V gene data show CDR1 as MNHNS and CDR2 as SASEGT. There are 14 residues in the CDR3. The CDR3 region has the DNA TGTGCCAGCAGTTATTCGGACACTGGAAACACCATATATTTT. Translated: CASSYSDTGNTIYF.

With respect to this clone: At one end the junction does not follow the germline gene, possibly because of a read error. The chain recombines TRBV7-9 with TRBJ1-5; no definite D call. Germline lookup yields CDR1 SEHNR and CDR2 FQNEAQ (reference sequence). The CDR3 is 13 residues long. The CDR3 DNA reads as TGTTCCAGCAGCTTAGCGCAGGATCAGCCCCAGCATTTT. It codes for CSSSLAQDQPQHF.

This chain uses TRBV5-4 with TRBJ1-2, with D perhaps TRBD1 (5 bases). The CDR3 sequence is 15 residues long. Germline-derived CDR1 and CDR2 are SGHNT and YYREEE (reference sequence). The V end was cut by 0 bases, the J end by 4 bases, with 13 bases between. CDR3 sequence: CASSLGAGVGYGYTF. The CDR3 DNA reads TGTGCCAGCAGCTTGGGTGCGGGGGTGGGCTATGGCTACACCTTC.

This clone was counted a single time. V usage is TRBV10-3 and J usage is TRBJ1-5, with D unclear. In germline, CDR1 is ENHRY, CDR2 SYGVKD. V was clipped by 0 bases and J by 4 bases, with 13 bases between them. CDR3 length: 16 amino acids. CDR3 nucleotides: TGTGCCATCAGTGAGTCGGGGAGGGATCGGAATCAGCCCCAGCATTTT. Encoded protein: CAISESGRDRNQPQHF.

The chain is built from TRBV5-1 and TRBJ2-2, with 10 bases matching TRBD2. Germline V lookup: CDR1 SGHRS, CDR2 YFSETQ. The V segment lost 0 bases and the J segment 4 bases; nucleotides outside the gene matches: 3. The CDR3 runs 16 residues. The CDR3 sequence: CASSLASGSGTGELFF. In DNA form, the CDR3 reads TGCGCCAGCAGCTTGGCTAGCGGGAGTGGCACCGGGGAGCTGTTTTTT.

The chain joins TRBV5-1 to TRBJ2-3; no clear D. Germline CDR1 is SGHRS and CDR2 is YFSETQ. This CDR3 is 15 amino acids long. V was clipped by 4 bases and J by 2 bases, with 14 bases between them. The CDR3 DNA is TGCGCCAGCAGCCTCCTCAGTGACACCACAGATACGCAGTATTTT. Translating gives CASSLLSDTTDTQYF. The full variable domain, in which reference TRBV5-1 and TRBJ2-3 provide the parts outside the CDR3, is KAGVTQTPRYLIKTRGQQVTLSCSPISGHRSVSWYQQTPGQGLQFLFEYFSETQRNKGNFPGRFSGRQFSNSRSEMNVSTLELGDSALYLCASSLLSDTTDTQYFGPGTRLTVL.

The V gene is TRBV6-1, the J gene TRBJ1-5; 7 nucleotides line up with TRBD1. Per the germline V gene, CDR1 is MNHNS and CDR2 is SASEGT. Trimming removed 1 base from V and 6 bases from J; junction bases left unmatched: 3. The CDR3 spans 14 residues. The CDR3, as DNA: TGTGCCAGCAGTGAAGAGGGGGCTGCTCAGCCCCAGCATTTT. Its protein is CASSEEGAAQPQHF.